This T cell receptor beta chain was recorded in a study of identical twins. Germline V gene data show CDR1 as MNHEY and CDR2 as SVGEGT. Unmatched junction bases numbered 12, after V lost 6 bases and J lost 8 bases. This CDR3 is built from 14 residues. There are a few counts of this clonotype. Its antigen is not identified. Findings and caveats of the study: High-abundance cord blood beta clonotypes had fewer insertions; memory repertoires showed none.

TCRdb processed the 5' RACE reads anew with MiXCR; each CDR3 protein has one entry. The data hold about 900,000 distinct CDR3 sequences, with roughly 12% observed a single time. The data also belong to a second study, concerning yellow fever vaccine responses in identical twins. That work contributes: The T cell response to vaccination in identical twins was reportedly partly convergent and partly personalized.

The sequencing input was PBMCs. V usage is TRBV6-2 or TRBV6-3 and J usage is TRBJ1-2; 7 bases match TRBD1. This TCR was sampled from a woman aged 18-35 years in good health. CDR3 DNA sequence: TGTGCCAGCAGACAAGGGACAGCGGGTCGAGGCTACACCTTC. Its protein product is CASRQGTAGRGYTF.